This TCR beta chain is drawn from a study of T cell repertoires in cytomegalovirus infection. Comments on this clonotype: Its antigen is not known.

Findings and caveats of the study: The ex vivo response was dominated by HLA-C-restricted CMV-specific TCR beta clonotypes.

V lost 0 bases, J lost 3 bases, and 12 bases lay in between. The germline V gene has CDR1 MGHRA and CDR2 YSYEKL. There are 16 residues in the CDR3. TCRdb independently ran MiXCR on the reads; one entry per CDR3 protein. The data show hundreds of thousands of distinct CDR3 sequences, with more than 8% seen just once and around 4.5% held by the top ten. The rearrangement uses TRBV4-1 and TRBJ2-1, with D perhaps matching TRBD2 (6 bases). The receptor was isolated from a human donor in good health (CMV status not recorded). Some clones in this sample may be carry-over from other donors' samples. The sequencing input was PBMCs. CDR3 amino acids: CASSQEDGDFYNEQFF. CDR3 nucleotide sequence: TGCGCCAGCAGCCAAGAAGACGGGGACTTCTACAATGAGCAGTTCTTC.